This T cell receptor (beta chain) was observed in a study of blood T cell repertoires in COVID-19 (dated by TCRdb to 2018 to 2021). For the wider study: The collaborator samples originated in the United States, Italy and Spain and spanned the acute and convalescent phases of COVID-19. The prospective study material was composed of cDNA or gDNA derived from T cells, B-cell-depleted T cells, or PBMCs. Deeply sampled blood TCRbeta repertoires from subjects exposed to, actively infected with, or recovered from COVID-19 were included in the dataset. The repertoires were released in a freely available public database meant as a resource for research on the immune response to SARS-CoV-2. The samples were drawn from two sources: the first 160 participants of the ongoing ImmuneRACE study, and some 1,300 subjects contributed by 6 global collaborators. Nearly every sample came with metadata listing a de-identified subject ID, COVID-19 status, age in years and sex. Where available, HLA class I and class II types were taken from metadata supplied by the sample provider and were not determined by assay-based typing. Findings and caveats that apply to the study as a whole: The quantity of clinical and demographic metadata differed by source and by participant and was supplied without curation.

As to this clone: What this receptor recognizes is not known. The sample holds no much larger clone one base away, and base qualities are not on file.

As encoded in the germline V gene, CDR1 is MNHEY while CDR2 is SVGAGI. The trim is 4 bases for V and 5 bases for J, with a gap of 17 bases between the germline ends. From cysteine to phenylalanine, the CDR3 is 15 amino acids long. The only DNA kept is the CDR3, 45 bases in frame from the first base. TCRbeta CDR3 regions were amplified from genomic DNA by means of the immunoSEQ Assay, a bias-controlled multiplex PCR. The paper's data handling went like this. The number of nucleated cells in each sample was estimated from the amplification of reference gene primers within the assay. Sequence reads were collapsed and filtered to measure the absolute abundance of every unique TCRbeta CDR3 rearrangement. For each sample, productive Simpson clonality was calculated by taking the square root of Simpson's diversity index across productive rearrangements. The immuneACCESS repertoire file appears here via TCRdb, limited to in-frame rearrangements. These files lack a portion of the clones; in checked studies, under half of the deficit traces to unresolved V genes, and the cause of the others is not known. V, J and clone size are those of that table, while D and trimming were read from the DNA. The sample records some 1,400 clones, around 93% of which are singletons. The top ten constitute 2% to 2.5% of the sample.

Whole blood was collected in K2EDTA tubes by collaborating institutions according to the institutions' own protocols. For TCRbeta analysis, collaborators shipped samples in one of three forms: frozen whole blood, isolated PBMCs, or DNA extracted from either of those sample types. This clonotype was obtained from a human donor in a cohort sampled during active COVID-19. The sequencing input was peripheral blood. The rearrangement joined TRBV6-5 to TRBJ1-1, and perhaps TRBD1 as D gene, on 5 matching bases. The CDR3: CASSSWGAVRTEAFF. The nucleotide sequence reads TGTGCCAGCAGTTCTTGGGGCGCGGTGAGAACTGAAGCTTTCTTT.